Listed below are T cell receptor beta chains from one sample, sequenced in a study of regulatory T cells in long-lasting Graves disease. One entry per CDR3 protein, called by TCRdb with MiXCR from the multiplex PCR reads. Among around 460,000 distinct CDR3 sequences listed, around a fifth were seen once. Source: peripheral blood mononuclear cells (PBMCs), taken when the disease was refractory, from a patient treated with antithyroid drugs. The source is a female donor with Graves disease. Both conserved end residues are part of each CDR3. D genes are given only for firm matches. A clone size is listed for some rows: how often the clone was seen (once, few, many), or a class if it is expanded.

TRBV19	TRBD2	TRBJ2-5	.	TGTGCCAGTAGTAGGACTAGCGGGGGGGGACAAGAGACCCAGTACTTC	CASSRTSGGGQETQYF
TRBV20-1	.	TRBJ2-7	many	TGCAGTGCTAGAGGTCAGGCTGACGAGCAGTACTTC	CSARGQADEQYF
TRBV19	.	TRBJ2-7	few	TGTGCCAGTAGTATAGCGAGTCCAGCCTACGAGCAGTACTTC	CASSIASPAYEQYF
TRBV3-1	.	TRBJ1-2	.	TGTGCCAGCAGCCAGAGGGCCGGGGCGGTCTTTGGCTACACCTTC	CASSQRAGAVFGYTF
TRBV5-5	.	TRBJ1-5	.	TGTGCCAGCAACTTGGTAAATAGCAATCAGCCCCAGCATTTT	CASNLVNSNQPQHF
TRBV5-1	.	TRBJ2-4	many	TGCGCCAGCAGCTTGGCCTCGGTGAGCAGACACCTAGCCAAAAACATTCAGTACTTC	CASSLASVSRHLAKNIQYF
TRBV11-2	TRBD2	TRBJ2-7	many	TGTGCCAGCAGCCCGGTTGGGGGGGGATCCTACGAGCAGTACTTC	CASSPVGGGSYEQYF
TRBV28	.	TRBJ1-5	.	TGTGCCAGCCGGGCATATGGCAATCAGCCCCAGCATTTT	CASRAYGNQPQHF
TRBV6-1	TRBD1	TRBJ1-2	many	TGTGCCAGCAGTCCCGGGACAGGGGGTACGGGCTACACCTTC	CASSPGTGGTGYTF
TRBV19	.	TRBJ2-4	once	TGTGCCAGTAGTAACCAGGGGATAGCCAAAAACATTCAGTACTTC	CASSNQGIAKNIQYF
TRBV29-1	TRBD2	TRBJ2-7	many	TGCAGCGTCACAGAATGGGGGACTAGATCCTACGAGCAGTACTTC	CSVTEWGTRSYEQYF
TRBV20-1	TRBD1	TRBJ1-6	many	TGCAGTGCTAGGGGCATCCTTACCTTTTCGACAGGGACTTCACCCCTCCACTTT	CSARGILTFSTGTSPLHF
TRBV20-1	.	TRBJ2-7	few	TGCAGTGCTAGGCACCTCTTATCTGGGGGTGGCTACGAGCAGTACTTC	CSARHLLSGGGYEQYF
TRBV7-2	TRBD2	TRBJ2-4	many	TGTGCCAGCAGCTTGTTCGGGGGGGACATTCAGTACTTC	CASSLFGGDIQYF
TRBV2	.	TRBJ2-2	few	TGTGCCAGCAGTGCCCAGCGAGTCGGCTACCTTGAAGGGGGGGAGCTGTTTTTT	CASSAQRVGYLEGGELFF
TRBV6-1	.	TRBJ1-1	many	TGTGCCAGCAGTCCTAAGCCAAGGGGGACCACTGAAGCTTTCTTT	CASSPKPRGTTEAFF
TRBV2	.	TRBJ1-1	many	TGTGCCAGCAGTGAAGGGGTAGGGACTGAAGCTTTCTTT	CASSEGVGTEAFF
TRBV11-2	TRBD1	TRBJ2-2	few	TGTGCCAGCAGCCCCGGGACAGGGTTCGGCACCGGGGAGCTGTTTTTT	CASSPGTGFGTGELFF
TRBV20-1	.	TRBJ1-1	.	TGCAGTGCTGCCCGGGACTCTGAAGCTTTCTTT	CSAARDSEAFF
TRBV7-2	.	TRBJ2-2	.	TGTGCCAGCAGCTCCAGACAGGTTGACACCGGGGAGCTGTTTTTT	CASSSRQVDTGELFF
TRBV19	.	TRBJ1-5	.	TGTGCCAGTGCTACATATACCTATCAGCCCCAGCATTTT	CASATYTYQPQHF
TRBV6-1	.	TRBJ2-2	many	TGTGCCAGCAGAAGAGGTTTCACCGGGGAGCTGTTTTTT	CASRRGFTGELFF
TRBV10-3	.	TRBJ1-6	.	TGTGCCATCAGTGAGTCGGGGACGGGGATGACCCTCCACTTT	CAISESGTGMTLHF
TRBV19	.	TRBJ1-2	.	TGTGCCAGTTCCAGACAGAACTATGGCTACACCTTC	CASSRQNYGYTF
TRBV6-1	.	TRBJ1-2	.	TGTGCCAGCAGTAGGACACTCTACGAGGGTGGCTACACCTTC	CASSRTLYEGGYTF
TRBV27	TRBD1	TRBJ2-5	many	TGTGCCAGCAGGACAGGGGCCCAAGAGACCCAGTACTTC	CASRTGAQETQYF
TRBV4-1	.	TRBJ1-2	few	TGCGCCAGCAGCCGAGACTCCTCCCGGGGCTATGGCTACACCTTC	CASSRDSSRGYGYTF
TRBV28	.	TRBJ1-5	many	TGTGCCAGCACCGAGCGACAGGTTGGCAATCAGCCCCAGCATTTT	CASTERQVGNQPQHF
TRBV15	.	TRBJ1-1	.	TGTGCCACCAGCAGAGAAGTTTTCGCCCGGGGGGGCACTGAAGCTTTCTTT	CATSREVFARGGTEAFF
TRBV3-1	TRBD1	TRBJ1-6	.	TGTGCCAGCAGCCAAGTCAGGGGGAATTCACCCCTCCACTTT	CASSQVRGNSPLHF
TRBV29-1	.	TRBJ1-4	.	TGCAGCGTTGAGGGGTCTGAAAAACTGTTTTTT	CSVEGSEKLFF
TRBV12-3/TRBV12-4	TRBD1	TRBJ1-2	many	TGTGCCAGCAATGATCCGGGACAGATAAATGGCTACACCTTC	CASNDPGQINGYTF
TRBV6-1	.	TRBJ2-7	few	TGTGCCAGCAGTACCCTTGGGGTACAGTACTTC	CASSTLGVQYF
TRBV29-1	TRBD1	TRBJ1-2	.	TGCAGCGCGGCCCAGGGACAGGGGGCCGGCTACACCTTC	CSAAQGQGAGYTF
TRBV5-6	.	TRBJ2-7	.	TGTGCCAGCAGCTTGGCGGTAGCGGTGTCCTACGAGCAGTACTTC	CASSLAVAVSYEQYF
TRBV7-3	.	TRBJ2-7	.	TGTGCCAGCAGCTCCTCAGGGGGGTTCGAGCAGTACTTC	CASSSSGGFEQYF
TRBV6-1	TRBD1	TRBJ2-2	many	TGTGCCAGCTCGACAGGGGGAGACACCGGGGAGCTGTTTTTT	CASSTGGDTGELFF
TRBV20-1	.	TRBJ1-1	.	TGCAGTGCAGACGGGACGTTGAACACTAAAGCTTTCTTT	CSADGTLNTKAFF
TRBV28	TRBD1	TRBJ1-5	many	TGTGCCAGCCTTTCGGGACAGGGATCTTATAGCAATCAGCCCCAGCATTTT	CASLSGQGSYSNQPQHF
TRBV7-2	.	TRBJ1-2	many	TGTGCCAGCAGCCTTCTAACGGGCTATGGCTACACCTTC	CASSLLTGYGYTF
TRBV28	.	TRBJ2-7	many	TGTGCCAGCAGCTACGTCGGTAAATCCTACGAGCAGTACTTC	CASSYVGKSYEQYF
TRBV30	.	TRBJ1-1	few	TGTGCCTGGAGTGCGGGCCGAATGAACACTGAAGCTTTCTTT	CAWSAGRMNTEAFF
TRBV12-3/TRBV12-4	TRBD2	TRBJ2-2	few	TGTGCCACCGCTAGGCCTAGCGGACACACCGGGGAGCTGTTTTTT	CATARPSGHTGELFF
TRBV29-1	.	TRBJ2-5	few	TGCAGCCTAGTCCTGTGGGAGACCCAGTACTTC	CSLVLWETQYF
TRBV28	.	TRBJ1-1	many	TGTGCCAGCAGTCCTCCCGGGACGTTGAACACTGAAGCTTTCTTT	CASSPPGTLNTEAFF